This T cell receptor (beta chain) stems from a study of spatial heterogeneity in lung cancer. Study-wide context: The average count in raw reads for each unique TCR and UMI combination exceeded 9.5 appearances.

Study-wide results and caveats: How many expanded intratumoral alpha and beta TCRs were present tracked the tumor mutation count, which was a count of nonsynonymous mutations. Alpha chains reached an estimated coverage of about 7.2% of tumor T cells, and beta chains approximately 13%.

MiXCR, applied by TCRdb to the 5' RACE reads, yields one record per CDR3 protein. The sample comprises roughly 11,000 distinct CDR3 sequences, around 10% of which are singletons, and about 12% rests with the top ten. This clonotype was seen ten or more times. What it recognizes is unknown. The time point here: sample taken at primary tumor resection. Samples were donated by 72 untreated early-stage non-small cell lung cancer patients. Tumor, nontumor lung or frozen PBMC supplied whole RNA that was sequenced unsorted. V lost 3 bases and J lost 0, with 6 bases in between. The CDR3 sequence is 14 residues long.

The material sequenced was lung tumor tissue, taken at surgery. The chain is built from TRBV12-3 or TRBV12-4 and TRBJ1-3; unclear D gene. The source of this sequence is a female donor with early-stage non-small cell lung cancer. The CDR3 region is CASSLGSSGNTIYF. The DNA for the CDR3 is TGTGCCAGCAGTTTGGGCAGCTCTGGAAACACCATATATTTT.